A selection of T cell receptor beta chains follows, all from one sample in a study of siplizumab effects on memory and regulatory T cells. The assay was immunoSEQ multiplex PCR, and TCRdb's table has in-frame clones only and misses some. The sample consists of roughly 64,000 clones, 96% of them appearing once. The source material was naive CD8+ T cells sorted from blood. All receptors come from a human donor in good health. The CDR3 runs from the conserved cysteine through the conserved F or W.

TRBV4-1,13,TRBJ1-1,CASRQGESTEAFF
TRBV2,16,TRBJ1-2,CASSDDGTGFWYGYTF
TRBV11-2,12,NA,CASSLGVYEQYF
TRBV14,15,TRBJ1-3,CASSPTDRAGNTIYF
TRBV19,14,TRBJ2-7,CASSIGGAYYEQYF
TRBV6-5,13,TRBJ2-7,CASSYGSDLEQYF
TRBV30,11,TRBJ2-7,CAWGDLYEQYF
TRBV30,13,TRBJ2-3,CAWRWGVTDTQYF
TRBV12-5,14,TRBJ2-7,CASGLVGDRDEQYF
TRBV19,16,TRBJ2-7,CASRWASGGHLYEQYF
TRBV30,12,TRBJ2-7,CAWSGGGYEQYF
TRBV7-3,15,TRBJ2-2,CASSRLAGQGGELFF
TRBV1,17,TRBJ2-7,CTRGRASGGIGTSEQYF
TRBV9,12,TRBJ2-3,CASRGMLDTQYF
TRBV7-6,14,TRBJ1-1,CASSLAGENTEAFF
TRBV18,15,TRBJ2-5,CASSPSLAIQETQYF
TRBV4-3,14,TRBJ2-7,CASSQVGQSYEQYF
TRBV29-1,12,TRBJ2-7,CSASTGSYEQYF
TRBV27,13,TRBJ2-2,CASSFVSPGELFF
TRBV4-1,17,TRBJ2-2,CASSRGLAGGPFGELFF
TRBV7-5,15,TRBJ2-1,CVRSCPGPTSNEQFF
TRBV5-6,13,TRBJ2-3,CASSPGVTDTQYF
TRBV4-3,16,TRBJ2-7,CASSQQASGGSYEQYF
TRBV4-3,14,TRBJ1-4,CASSQGGTDEKLFF
TRBV7-3,13,TRBJ2-7,CASSLDISYEQYF
TRBV2,14,TRBJ2-5,CASSASSTQETQYF
TRBV7-9,14,TRBJ1-1,CASSMRTVNTEAFF
TRBV7-6,13,TRBJ2-7,CASSERGVYEQYF
TRBV11-2,13,TRBJ2-7,CASSSTGNYEQYF
TRBV9,18,TRBJ2-2,CASSASVLAGGDTGELFF
TRBV9,15,TRBJ1-2,CASSAVTGTGGDYTF
TRBV19,12,TRBJ2-1,CASSIWGNEQFF
TRBV4-1,13,TRBJ2-7,CASSQDTLSEQYF
TRBV27,17,TRBJ2-3,CASSLFPLASATDTQYF
TRBV9,14,TRBJ1-1,CASSETGPHTEAFF
TRBV5-4,14,TRBJ2-2,CASSGTLSPGELFF
TRBV27,13,TRBJ1-5,CASSLAVGQPQHF
TRBV4-2,13,TRBJ1-2,CASSRQGPDGYTF
TRBV4-3,15,TRBJ2-3,CASSPAGRGADTQYF
TRBV25-1,12,TRBJ1-5,CASSEAGQPQHF
TRBV4-3,15,TRBJ1-1,CASSQVVSGGELAFF
TRBV4-1,14,TRBJ2-3,CASSPLGGTDTQYF
TRBV27,14,TRBJ2-5,CASSSGQGDETQYF
TRBV10-3,15,TRBJ2-7,CAISETSNPSYEQYF
TRBV4-2,14,TRBJ2-1,CASSQENYPNEQFF
TRBV9,13,TRBJ2-2,CASSAPTAGELFF
TRBV9,17,TRBJ2-7,CASSRTSGGLALYEQYF
TRBV11-2,14,TRBJ1-2,CASSLWQGAYGYTF
TRBV4-1,16,TRBJ1-2,CASSQEARTTRYGYTF
TRBV13,15,TRBJ2-5,CASSFRGASGETQYF
TRBV7-3,15,TRBJ2-3,CASSLLGGGTDTQYF
TRBV11-2,17,TRBJ2-2,CASTPYRDSQPTGELFF
TRBV6-6,15,TRBJ2-1,CASSPLAGAYNEQFF